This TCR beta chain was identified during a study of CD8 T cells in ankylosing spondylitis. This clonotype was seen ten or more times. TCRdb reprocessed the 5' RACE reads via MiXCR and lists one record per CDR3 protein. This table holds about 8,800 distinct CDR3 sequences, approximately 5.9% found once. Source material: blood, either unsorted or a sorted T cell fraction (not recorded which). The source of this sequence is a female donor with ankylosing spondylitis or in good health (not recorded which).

CDR3 loop: CASSQTTGGLPLGANVLTF. The CDR3 nucleotides read TGTGCCAGCAGCCAAACAACGGGGGGCCTTCCTCTTGGGGCCAACGTCCTGACTTTC. The chain combines TRBV9 with TRBJ2-6; TRBD2 might be the D (7 bases). Trimming took off 4 bases at V and 3 bases at J, with 23 bases between the two ends. Germline lookup yields CDR1 SGDLS and CDR2 YYNGEE. The CDR3 extends over 19 amino acids.